The present T cell receptor beta chain was sequenced within a study of cytomegalovirus exposure and HLA in healthy donors. This CDR3 region has 13 residues. V was trimmed by 7 bases and J by 9 bases, leaving 16 bases between them. Germline V CDR1 and CDR2: MNHNS, SASEGT. This clone was seen only a few times. This PCR relied on a set of 60 Vbeta primers and 13 Jbeta primers. The table came from immunoSEQ multiplex PCR; TCRdb's copy has only in-frame clones and leaves some out. The repertoire holds more than 140,000 clones, with 82% as singletons. This chain links TRBV6-1 with TRBJ2-1; no reliable D call. The clonotype originates from a man between 18 and 29 years old in good health and CMV-seropositive. Source material: PBMCs. The CDR3 protein is CASKRVESSEQFF. The DNA of the CDR3 is TGTGCCAGCAAACGGGTAGAATCGAGTGAGCAGTTCTTC.